One sample yielded the 17 T cell receptor beta chains listed below, sequenced in a study of response to subunit inactivated influenza vaccine. TCRdb recomputed calls from the RT-PCR reads with MiXCR, one row per CDR3 protein. The sample holds some 850,000 distinct CDR3 sequences; around 18% are singletons and the top ten take approximately 10%. The specimen comprised PBMCs from blood, sampled 5 days after vaccination. Every receptor here comes from a man in his fifties who received an inactivated influenza vaccine.

In the case of this clonotype: One end of the junction fails to match germline, which may point to a read error. V usage is TRBV5-5 and J usage is TRBJ1-3; D not certain. Germline V lookup: CDR1 SGHKS, CDR2 YYEKEE (reference sequence). The CDR3 extends over 13 amino acids. The CDR3 sequence: CAGSLREGNTIYF. The CDR3 nucleotides are TGTGCCGGCAGCTTGAGGGAGGGAAACACCATATATTTT. Full variable domain (outside the CDR3, taken from reference TRBV5-5 and TRBJ1-3): DAGVTQSPTHLIKTRGQQVTLRCSPISGHKSVSWYQQVLGQGPQFIFQYYEKEERGRGNFPDRFSARQFPNYSSELNVNALLLGDSALYLCAGSLREGNTIYFGEGSWLTVV.

This chain joins TRBV14 and TRBJ2-2; no reliable D call. Deletions cut 1 base from V and 4 bases from J, with 13 bases between. The germline V gene has CDR1 SGHDN and CDR2 FVKESK. CDR3 size: 16 residues. CDR3: CASSQGNWRATGELFF. In DNA, the CDR3 is TGTGCCAGCAGCCAAGGAAATTGGAGAGCCACCGGGGAGCTGTTTTTT.

This clonotype was seen many times. This chain connects TRBV7-9 to TRBJ2-7; 11 nucleotides match TRBD2. V was pared by 4 bases and J by 5 bases, with 7 bases of the junction left unmatched. The CDR3 spans 15 residues. CDR1 SEHNR and CDR2 FQNEAQ come from the germline V gene (reference sequence). This CDR3 is CASSSTSGADDEQYF. CDR3 sequence (DNA): TGTGCCAGCAGCTCGACTAGCGGGGCAGACGACGAGCAGTACTTC.

J is TRBJ1-1 and V is TRBV6-2 or TRBV6-3; no firm D call. The CDR3 has 14 amino acids. V was clipped by 2 bases and J by 0 bases, with 7 bases between them. Per germline, CDR1 MNHEY and CDR2 SVGEGT. CDR3 DNA sequence: TGTGCCAGCAGTTACCATACCCTGAACACTGAAGCTTTCTTT. It is translated as CASSYHTLNTEAFF.

The chain joins TRBV10-1 to TRBJ2-3, with a possible D match to TRBD1 (5 bases). The germline gives CDR1 WNHNN, CDR2 SYGVQD (reference sequence). Trimming stripped 6 bases from V and 3 bases from J, with 10 bases between. The CDR3 runs 13 residues. Here the CDR3 reads CASSNHRTDTQYF. DNA for the CDR3: TGCGCCAGCAGCAACCACAGGACAGATACGCAGTATTTT.

The chain couples TRBV29-1 to TRBJ2-1, with 13 bases lining up with TRBD2. Per germline, CDR1 SQVTM and CDR2 ANQGSEA. The CDR3 runs 15 residues. The ends lost 3 bases at V and 7 bases at J; junction bases unmatched: 6. DNA for the CDR3: TGCAGCGTTGATCGGACTAGCGGGGGTAGGAATGAGCAGTTCTTC. Amino acid sequence: CSVDRTSGGRNEQFF.

This clonotype was observed a few times. This sequence joins TRBV10-3 and TRBJ2-7; D tentatively fits TRBD1 or TRBD2 (5 bases each). Trimming stripped 10 bases from V and 3 bases from J, with 13 bases between. CDR1 is ENHRY, CDR2 SYGVKD, per germline. CDR3 length: 12 amino acids. The CDR3 DNA is TGTGCCACAATGGGGGACGGCTACGAGCAGTACTTC. This translates into CATMGDGYEQYF.

This chain joins TRBV5-1 and TRBJ2-1; 11 bases align to TRBD2. Losses at the gene ends were 4 bases for V and 5 bases for J; bases not matched to a gene: 8. The CDR3 consists of 16 residues. CDR1 SGHRS and CDR2 YFSETQ come from the germline V gene. CDR3: CASSRDSGRADNEQFF. The CDR3 DNA follows: TGCGCCAGCAGCCGAGATAGCGGGAGGGCTGACAATGAGCAGTTCTTC.

The chain uses TRBV28 and TRBJ1-6, with D uncertain. Per the germline V gene, CDR1 is MDHEN and CDR2 is SYDVKM. Trimming stripped 3 bases from V and 2 bases from J, with 8 bases between. The CDR3 extends over 15 amino acids. This CDR3 reads CASSFHGPYNSPLHF. CDR3 DNA sequence: TGTGCCAGCAGTTTTCACGGTCCCTATAATTCACCCCTCCACTTT.

This chain connects TRBV5-6 to TRBJ1-6; no reliable D call. Germline V gene data show CDR1 as SGHDT and CDR2 as YYEEEE. V was cut by 6 bases and J by 6 bases, with 13 bases left in between. The CDR3 runs 14 residues. CDR3 residues: CASTKDFGNSPLHF. In nucleotides, the CDR3 is TGTGCCAGCACAAAAGACTTCGGTAATTCACCCCTCCACTTT.

The V gene is TRBV7-2, the J gene TRBJ2-3, with D tentatively TRBD2 (6 bases). The CDR3 has 14 residues. Germline CDR1 is SGHTA and CDR2 is FQGNSA. Trimming took 7 bases from V and 4 from J, leaving 15 bases between them. In DNA form, the CDR3 reads TGTGCCAGCACCTCGCGGGAAAGAGCAGATACGCAGTATTTT. Protein product: CASTSRERADTQYF. Complete variable domain (other parts from reference TRBV7-2 and TRBJ2-3): GAGVSQSPSNKVTEKGKDVELRCDPISGHTALYWYRQSLGQGLEFLIYFQGNSAPDKSGLPSDRFSAERTGGSVSTLTIQRTQQEDSAVYLCASTSRERADTQYFGPGTRLTVL.

This clonotype was counted ten times or more. This chain links TRBV4-3 with TRBJ1-2; D perhaps matches TRBD1 (6 bases). V was shortened by 1 base and J by 3 bases, with 12 bases between the two germline ends. This CDR3 spans 15 amino acids. Looked up from germline, CDR1 is LGHNA and CDR2 is YSLEER. Written as DNA, the CDR3 is TGCGCCAGCAGCCAAGCCCTCAGACAGGACTATGGCTACACCTTC. Translating gives CASSQALRQDYGYTF.

CDR3 loop: CASSNPGTLGNIQYF. The CDR3, as DNA: TGTGCCAGTAGTAACCCAGGGACTCTGGGGAACATTCAGTACTTC. This chain joins TRBV19 and TRBJ2-4, with a weak D call TRBD2 (6 bases). Trimming took off 4 bases at V and 7 bases at J, with 17 bases between the two ends. Germline CDR1 is LNHDA and CDR2 is SQIVND (reference sequence). The CDR3 totals 15 residues. The full variable domain, in which reference TRBV19 and TRBJ2-4 provide the parts outside the CDR3, is DGGITQSPKYLFRKEGQNVTLSCEQNLNHDAMYWYRQDPGQGLRLIYYSQIVNDFQKGDIAEGYSVSREKKESFPLTVTSAQKNPTAFYLCASSNPGTLGNIQYFGAGTRLSVL.

The J gene is TRBJ2-3, the V gene TRBV28, with D tentatively TRBD1 or TRBD2 (5 bases each). This CDR3 has 14 residues. With 2 bases removed from V and 4 bases from J, the gap between germline ends came to 10 bases. Germline V CDR1 and CDR2: MDHEN, SYDVKM. CDR3 sequence reads: CASSLIGAPDTQYF. In DNA form, the CDR3 reads TGTGCCAGCAGTTTAATCGGGGCCCCAGATACGCAGTATTTT.

The table lists this clonotype with a few counts. The genes are TRBV2 and TRBJ2-7; 9 bases align to TRBD1. This CDR3 comprises 14 residues. J gave up 5 bases and V 6 bases, and 8 bases lay outside the gene matches. Germline CDR1 reads SNHLY; CDR2 reads FYNNEI. The CDR3 loop is CASRQGQGTHEQYF. CDR3 coding DNA: TGTGCCAGCAGACAAGGACAGGGGACCCACGAGCAGTACTTC.

This clonotype was observed a few times. This chain connects TRBV7-9 to TRBJ2-7; D possibly matches TRBD1 or TRBD2 (5 bases each). The germline V and J ends were trimmed by 2 bases and 3 bases, with 11 bases remaining between them. The CDR3 is 14 amino acids. Germline CDR1 reads SEHNR; CDR2 reads FQNEAQ (reference sequence). The CDR3 DNA reads as TGTGCCAGCAGCTTATCTGGGGGTGACTACGAGCAGTACTTC. This translates into CASSLSGGDYEQYF.

There are a few counts of this clonotype. V usage is TRBV10-3 and J usage is TRBJ1-1; TRBD1 might be the D (5 bases). Germline V gene data show CDR1 as ENHRY and CDR2 as SYGVKD. The CDR3 length is 14 residues. Trimming removed 6 bases at V and 4 bases at J, with 15 bases between. CDR3 sequence reads: CAISLTEGSTEAFF. DNA for the CDR3: TGTGCCATCAGCTTGACAGAGGGGAGCACTGAAGCTTTCTTT.